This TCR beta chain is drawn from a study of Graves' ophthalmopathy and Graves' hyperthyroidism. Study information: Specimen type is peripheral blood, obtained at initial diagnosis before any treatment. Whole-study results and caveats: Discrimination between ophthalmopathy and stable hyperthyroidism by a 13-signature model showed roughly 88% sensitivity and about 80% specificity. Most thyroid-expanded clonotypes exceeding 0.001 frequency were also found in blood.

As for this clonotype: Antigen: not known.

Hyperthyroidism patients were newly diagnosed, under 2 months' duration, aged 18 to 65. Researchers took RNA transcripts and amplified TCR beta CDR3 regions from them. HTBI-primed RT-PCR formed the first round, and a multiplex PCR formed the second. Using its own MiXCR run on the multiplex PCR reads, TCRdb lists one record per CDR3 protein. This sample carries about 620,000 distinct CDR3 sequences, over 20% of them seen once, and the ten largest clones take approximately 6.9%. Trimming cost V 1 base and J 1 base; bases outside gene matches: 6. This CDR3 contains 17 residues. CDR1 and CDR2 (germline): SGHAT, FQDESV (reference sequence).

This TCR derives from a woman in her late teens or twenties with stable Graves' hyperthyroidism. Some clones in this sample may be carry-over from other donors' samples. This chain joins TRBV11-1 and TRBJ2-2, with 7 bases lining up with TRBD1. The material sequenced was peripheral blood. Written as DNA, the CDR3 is TGTGCCAGCAGCTTAGTTGGCAGGGGGTTGAACACCGGGGAGCTGTTTTTT. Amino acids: CASSLVGRGLNTGELFF. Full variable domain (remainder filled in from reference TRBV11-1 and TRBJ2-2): EAEVAQSPRYKITEKSQAVAFWCDPISGHATLYWYRQILGQGPELLVQFQDESVVDDSQLPKDRFSAERLKGVDSTLKIQPAELGDSAMYLCASSLVGRGLNTGELFFGEGSRLTVL.